A single T cell receptor (beta chain) is shown here with its context. What it recognizes is unknown. The data were obtained in a study of cytomegalovirus exposure and HLA in healthy donors. The PCR contained 60 Vbeta and 13 Jbeta primers. Study processing details: Unique TCR beta chains numbered around 75 million in a later analysis, with approximately 10 million shared. TCRdb's table, derived via immunoSEQ multiplex PCR, lists solely in-frame clones and lacks some. V, J and clone size are taken as reported in that table, and D and trimming were inferred from the DNA itself. The sample lists about 130,000 clones; 74% were seen once. Regarding the study as a whole: Available immune exposure information covered CMV serostatus only. Reports indicate that TCR beta sequences accurately predicted the HLA-A and HLA-B alleles of most subjects. TCR beta V- and J-gene trimming, according to a later analysis, was linked to a missense DCLRE1C variant.

Germline V CDR1 and CDR2: SNHLY, FYNNEI. V was pared by 9 bases and J by 4 bases, with 9 bases between. The CDR3 is made up of 11 amino acids. Sequencing was carried out using PBMCs. The receptor was derived from a woman in her fifties or sixties in good health and CMV-seropositive. The genes are TRBV2 and TRBJ1-1; TRBD1 might be the D (5 bases). The DNA for the CDR3 is TGTGCCAGTGGTAGGGGCACTGAAGCTTTCTTT. Its protein is CASGRGTEAFF.